This passage covers 22 T cell receptor beta chains from one sample sequenced in a study of graft-versus-host responses after intestinal transplantation (dated by TCRdb to the early 2020s). Libraries were prepared through the immunoSEQ multiplex PCR assay. Imported from immuneACCESS, the table was reduced by TCRdb to in-frame sequences with V and J called. These copies leave out some clones; in studies compared against another copy, an unresolved V gene accounts for under half, and the cause of the remainder is not known. Across this sample there are nearly 100,000 clones, with 90% seen only once. The biggest ten clones account for roughly a sixth of the sample. Sequences were derived from PBMCs, sampled about 450 days after intestinal transplant. The receptor set was obtained from a human patient who received an intestinal transplant, so some T cells may come from the graft donor.

V and J are TRBV5-4 and TRBJ1-2; 7 nucleotides match TRBD1. Germline CDR1 reads SGHNT; CDR2 reads YYREEE (reference sequence). The V and J ends lost 0 bases and 8 bases, in that order; junction bases with no gene match: 13. This CDR3 is built from 16 residues. The CDR3 DNA follows: TGTGCCAGCAGCTTGGATGGGACACAGGGGAAGGAGGGCTACACCTTC. Translation gives CASSLDGTQGKEGYTF.

This clone was counted once. The chain employs TRBV6-5 and TRBJ2-3, with 9 bases lining up with TRBD1. The germline CDR1 and CDR2 sequences are MNHEY and SVGAGI. CDR3 length: 15 residues. The V gene end was trimmed by 5 bases and the J gene end by 1 base; junction bases not matched to a gene: 4. CDR3 bases: TGTGCCAGCAGTATCCGGACAGGGGGCACAGATACGCAGTATTTT. This gives the protein CASSIRTGGTDTQYF.

The chain is built from TRBV11-2 and TRBJ1-6; the match to TRBD1 covers 7 bases. Trimming at V came to 5 bases and at J to 6 bases, leaving 7 bases not matched to a gene. The CDR3 runs 15 residues. Looked up from germline, CDR1 is SGHAT and CDR2 is FQNNGV. The CDR3 reads CASSGLRDSNSPLHF. The CDR3 bases are TGTGCCAGCAGCGGGCTCCGGGACAGTAATTCACCCCTCCACTTT. The complete variable domain, with remaining parts taken from reference TRBV11-2 and TRBJ1-6, reads EAGVAQSPRYKIIEKRQSVAFWCNPISGHATLYWYQQILGQGPKLLIQFQNNGVVDDSQLPKDRFSAERLKGVDSTLKIQPAKLEDSAVYLCASSGLRDSNSPLHFGNGTRLTVT.

The V call is TRBV19, the J call TRBJ1-6; no reliable D call. V was cut by 3 bases and J by 0 bases, with 6 bases left in between. There are 15 residues in the CDR3. CDR1 is LNHDA and CDR2 is SQIVND in the germline V gene (reference sequence). CDR3 coding DNA: TGTGCCAGTAGTATTTTTTACTCCTATAATTCACCCCTCCACTTT. It yields the protein CASSIFYSYNSPLHF.

This chain uses TRBV7-9 with TRBJ1-1; D gene uncertain. Germline lookup yields CDR1 SEHNR and CDR2 FQNEAQ (reference sequence). The V end lost 5 bases, the J end lost 0 bases, and 25 bases lay between the germline ends. This CDR3 spans 19 amino acids. This CDR3 reads CASSRPSGFYNPMNTEAFF. CDR3 nucleotides: TGTGCCAGCAGCCGACCCTCTGGGTTCTATAACCCCATGAACACTGAAGCTTTCTTT.

This chain joins TRBV16 and TRBJ1-4; perhaps TRBD1 as D (5 bases). The CDR3 is 12 amino acids. The germline V gene encodes CDR1 KGHSY and CDR2 FQNENV. Trimming took off 4 bases at V and 8 bases at J, with 8 bases between the two ends. CDR3 DNA sequence: TGTGCCAGCAGCCGGGGGAACGAAAAACTGTTTTTT. Its protein is CASSRGNEKLFF.

The J gene is TRBJ2-1, the V gene TRBV2; TRBD2 matches 11 bases. Per the germline V gene, CDR1 is SNHLY and CDR2 is FYNNEI. This CDR3 contains 16 residues. Trimming at V came to 8 bases and at J to 12 bases, leaving 18 bases not matched to a gene. The CDR3 DNA reads as TGTGCCAGCGGCGACGGTCCTAGCGGGGGGACAATGAGGCAGTTCTTC. Translation gives CASGDGPSGGTMRQFF. The full variable domain, its missing parts supplied by reference TRBV2 and TRBJ2-1, is EPEVTQTPSHQVTQMGQEVILRCVPISNHLYFYWYRQILGQKVEFLVSFYNNEISEKSEIFDDQFSVERPDGSNFTLKIRSTKLEDSAMYFCASGDGPSGGTMRQFFGPGTRLTVL.

The V gene is TRBV5-4, the J gene TRBJ1-6; 8 bases agree with TRBD1. Losses at the gene ends were 2 bases for V and 9 bases for J; bases not matched to a gene: 4. CDR1 and CDR2 (germline): SGHNT, YYREEE (reference sequence). CDR3 length: 14 amino acids. CDR3 residues: CASSFPGGSSPLHF. The CDR3 DNA is TGTGCCAGCAGCTTCCCAGGGGGCAGTTCACCCCTCCACTTT.

The chain is built from TRBV6-5 and TRBJ1-2, with a tentative D call TRBD1 (5 bases). V dropped 10 bases and J dropped 3 bases, with 12 bases sitting between them. The CDR3 is 12 residues long. Germline V gene sequence: CDR1 MNHEY, CDR2 SVGAGI. DNA of the CDR3: TGTGCCATCACCATGGGGGACTATGGCTACACCTTC. The encoded protein is CAITMGDYGYTF.

In the case of this clone: The same CDR3 can be traced to other DNA sequences in this sample. The J gene is TRBJ1-1, the V gene TRBV18; 8 positions agree with TRBD1. The V segment lost 2 bases and the J segment 1 base; nucleotides outside the gene matches: 0. Germline CDR1 reads KGHSH; CDR2 reads LQKENI. The CDR3 contains 14 residues. Written as DNA, the CDR3 is TGTGCCAGCTCACCAGGACAGGGGAACACTGAAGCTTTCTTT. Translation gives CASSPGQGNTEAFF.

The chain links TRBV2 to TRBJ1-4; 7 bases are a match to TRBD1. The junction had 2 bases not matched to a gene; V was cut back by 3 bases and J by 1 base. This CDR3 has 15 residues. CDR1 is SNHLY, CDR2 FYNNEI, per germline. The CDR3 bases are TGTGCCAGCAGTGACAACAGGGGAACTAATGAAAAACTGTTTTTT. Protein: CASSDNRGTNEKLFF.

This clone was seen only once. V and J are TRBV7-8 and TRBJ2-7; tentatively, D is TRBD2 (5 bases). V lost 0 bases to trimming and J lost 5 bases, with 5 bases between them. Germline CDR1 is SGHVS and CDR2 is FQNEAQ. There are 12 residues in the CDR3. The CDR3 reads CASSLAGDEQYF. The CDR3 DNA is TGTGCCAGCAGCTTAGCGGGAGACGAGCAGTACTTC.

The V and J genes are TRBV7-9 and TRBJ2-7; D remains unclear. Germline assignment: CDR1 SEHNR and CDR2 FQNEAQ (reference sequence). Trimming removed 3 bases at V and 1 base at J, with 7 bases between. CDR3 length equals 13 residues. Here the CDR3 reads CASSFGYSYEQYF. In DNA, the CDR3 is TGTGCCAGCAGCTTTGGCTATTCCTACGAGCAGTACTTC. The full variable domain, its missing parts supplied by reference TRBV7-9 and TRBJ2-7, is DTGVSQNPRHKITKRGQNVTFRCDPISEHNRLYWYRQTLGQGPEFLTYFQNEAQLEKSRLLSDRFSAERPKGSFSTLEIQRTEQGDSAMYLCASSFGYSYEQYFGPGTRLTVT.

This chain connects TRBV5-1 to TRBJ2-7; TRBD1 agrees at 8 bases. CDR1 and CDR2 from the germline V gene are SGHRS and YFSETQ. With V trimmed by 4 bases and J by 6 bases, 6 bases remained unmatched. The CDR3 totals 13 residues. CDR3 loop: CASSETGAGEQYF. CDR3 sequence (DNA): TGCGCCAGCAGCGAGACAGGGGCAGGCGAGCAGTACTTC. The variable domain in full, completed from reference TRBV5-1 and TRBJ2-7, reads KAGVTQTPRYLIKTRGQQVTLSCSPISGHRSVSWYQQTPGQGLQFLFEYFSETQRNKGNFPGRFSGRQFSNSRSEMNVSTLELGDSALYLCASSETGAGEQYFGPGTRLTVT.

The genes are TRBV11-2 and TRBJ1-5, with D unclear. Trimming removed 6 bases from V and 4 bases from J, with 16 bases in between. Germline lookup yields CDR1 SGHAT and CDR2 FQNNGV. This CDR3 comprises 15 residues. For the CDR3, the DNA is TGTGCCAGCAGTCAAGGCGGGCAGCCGAATCAGCCCCAGCATTTT. This gives the protein CASSQGGQPNQPQHF. Complete variable domain (other parts from reference TRBV11-2 and TRBJ1-5): EAGVAQSPRYKIIEKRQSVAFWCNPISGHATLYWYQQILGQGPKLLIQFQNNGVVDDSQLPKDRFSAERLKGVDSTLKIQPAKLEDSAVYLCASSQGGQPNQPQHFGDGTRLSIL.

The chain has TRBV5-4 and TRBJ1-6; D is perhaps TRBD1 (5 bases). Germline V CDR1 and CDR2: SGHNT, YYREEE (reference sequence). The CDR3 runs 17 residues. Trimming stripped 3 bases from V and 0 bases from J, with 13 bases between. CDR3 bases: TGTGCCAGCAGCTCTACGGGGCCTAGCTCCTATAATTCACCCCTCCACTTT. It translates to CASSSTGPSSYNSPLHF.

This chain connects TRBV4-1 to TRBJ2-1; the D call may be TRBD1 or TRBD2 (5 bases each). This CDR3 has 15 residues. V was trimmed by 4 bases and J by 7 bases, leaving 17 bases between them. Germline V gives CDR1 MGHRA, CDR2 YSYEKL. The CDR3 sequence: CASSRDSGTRNEQFF. In nucleotides, the CDR3 is TGCGCCAGCAGCCGCGATTCCGGGACGCGTAATGAGCAGTTCTTC.

V is TRBV27 and J is TRBJ1-1; perhaps TRBD1 as D (5 bases). The CDR3 extends over 11 amino acids. V lost 10 bases and J lost 5, with 11 bases in between. Per germline, CDR1 MNHEY and CDR2 SMNVEV (reference sequence). This CDR3 is CATSTGTEAFF. CDR3 nucleotides: TGTGCCACCTCAACAGGTACTGAAGCTTTCTTT.

This clone was seen ten or more times. This rearrangement joins TRBV2 to TRBJ1-1, with 7 positions matching TRBD1. Losses at the gene ends were 8 bases for V and 2 bases for J; bases not matched to a gene: 5. Germline V lookup: CDR1 SNHLY, CDR2 FYNNEI. The CDR3 sequence is 13 residues long. The CDR3 protein is CASGGQQNTEAFF. DNA for the CDR3: TGTGCCAGCGGGGGACAGCAAAACACTGAAGCTTTCTTT.

V usage is TRBV6-5 and J usage is TRBJ1-6; TRBD1 aligns across 9 bases. Germline CDR1 reads MNHEY; CDR2 reads SVGAGI. The CDR3 has 15 amino acids. V was pared by 3 bases and J by 10 bases, with 7 bases of the junction left unmatched. CDR3 amino acids: CASSYEQGAGSPLHF. CDR3 nucleotides: TGTGCCAGCAGTTATGAACAGGGGGCGGGATCACCCCTCCACTTT.

The chain joins TRBV29-1 to TRBJ1-1, with D uncertain. Trimming pared 7 bases from V and 1 base from J, leaving 10 bases between. Germline loops: CDR1 SQVTM, CDR2 ANQGSEA. The CDR3 is made up of 12 amino acids. The CDR3 DNA reads as TGCAGCGCCGACCGGGGGAACACTGAAGCTTTCTTT. Its protein is CSADRGNTEAFF.

V is TRBV9 and J is TRBJ2-7, with D perhaps TRBD1 (6 bases). CDR3 size: 14 residues. Trimming took 4 bases from V and 7 from J, leaving 18 bases between them. Germline-derived CDR1 and CDR2 are SGDLS and YYNGEE. The CDR3, as DNA: TGTGCCAGCAGCCAATATCCAGGGGACGGGGAGCAGTACTTC. Protein sequence: CASSQYPGDGEQYF.